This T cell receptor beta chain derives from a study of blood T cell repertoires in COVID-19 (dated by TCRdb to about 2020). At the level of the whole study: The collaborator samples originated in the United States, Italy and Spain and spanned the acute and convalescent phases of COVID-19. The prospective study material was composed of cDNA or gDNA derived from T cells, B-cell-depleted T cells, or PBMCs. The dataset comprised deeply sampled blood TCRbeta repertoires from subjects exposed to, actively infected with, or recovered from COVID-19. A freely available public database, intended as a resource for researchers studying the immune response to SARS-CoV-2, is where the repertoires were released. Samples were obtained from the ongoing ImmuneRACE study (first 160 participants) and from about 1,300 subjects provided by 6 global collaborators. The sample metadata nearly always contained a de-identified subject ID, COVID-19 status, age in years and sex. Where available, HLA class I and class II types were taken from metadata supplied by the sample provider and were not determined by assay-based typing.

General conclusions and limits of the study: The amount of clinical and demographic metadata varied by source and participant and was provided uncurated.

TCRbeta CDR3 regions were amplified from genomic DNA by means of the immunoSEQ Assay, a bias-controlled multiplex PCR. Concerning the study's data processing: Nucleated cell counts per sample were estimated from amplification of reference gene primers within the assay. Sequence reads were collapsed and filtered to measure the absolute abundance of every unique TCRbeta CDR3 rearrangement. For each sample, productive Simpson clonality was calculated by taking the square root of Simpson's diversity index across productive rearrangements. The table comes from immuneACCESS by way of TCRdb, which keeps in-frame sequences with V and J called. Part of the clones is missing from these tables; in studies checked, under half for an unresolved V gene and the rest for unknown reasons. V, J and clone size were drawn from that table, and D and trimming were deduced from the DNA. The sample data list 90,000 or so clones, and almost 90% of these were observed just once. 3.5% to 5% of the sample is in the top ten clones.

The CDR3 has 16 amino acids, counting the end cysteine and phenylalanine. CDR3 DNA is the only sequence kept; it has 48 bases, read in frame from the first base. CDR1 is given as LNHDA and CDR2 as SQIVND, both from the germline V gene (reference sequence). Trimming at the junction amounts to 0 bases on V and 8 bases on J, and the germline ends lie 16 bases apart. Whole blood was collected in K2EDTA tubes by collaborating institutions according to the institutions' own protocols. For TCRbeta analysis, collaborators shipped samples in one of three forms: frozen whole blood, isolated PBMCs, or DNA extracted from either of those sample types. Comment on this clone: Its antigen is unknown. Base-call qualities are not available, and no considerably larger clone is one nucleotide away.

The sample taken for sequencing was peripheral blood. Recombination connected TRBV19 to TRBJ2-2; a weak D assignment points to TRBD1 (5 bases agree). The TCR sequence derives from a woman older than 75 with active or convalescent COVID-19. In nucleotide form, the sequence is TGTGCCAGTAGTATAGAGGGCAGGGCCCCTTTAGGGGAGCTGTTTTTT. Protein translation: CASSIEGRAPLGELFF.